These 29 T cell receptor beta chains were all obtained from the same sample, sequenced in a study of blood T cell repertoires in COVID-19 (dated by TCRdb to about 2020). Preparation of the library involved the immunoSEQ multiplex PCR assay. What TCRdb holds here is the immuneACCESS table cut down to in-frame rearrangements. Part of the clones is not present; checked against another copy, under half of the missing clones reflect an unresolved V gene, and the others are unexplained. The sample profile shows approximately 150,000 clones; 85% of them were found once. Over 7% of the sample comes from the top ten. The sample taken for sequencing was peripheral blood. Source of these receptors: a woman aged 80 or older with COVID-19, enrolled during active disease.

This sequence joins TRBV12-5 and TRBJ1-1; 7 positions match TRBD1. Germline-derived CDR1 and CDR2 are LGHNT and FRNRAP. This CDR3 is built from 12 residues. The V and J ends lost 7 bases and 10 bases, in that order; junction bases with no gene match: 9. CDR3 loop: CASAINRGTAFF. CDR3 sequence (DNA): TGTGCTAGTGCCATTAACAGGGGAACAGCTTTCTTT.

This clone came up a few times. DNA of the CDR3: TGCGCCAGCAGGGGAGGGACTAGCGGCCTATACAATGAGCAGTTCTTC. Translated, it gives CASRGGTSGLYNEQFF. The chain uses TRBV5-1 and TRBJ2-1; 11 bases are a match to TRBD2. With 5 bases clipped from V and 4 bases from J, the junction kept 8 bases outside the gene matches. The CDR3 length is 16 residues. CDR1 is SGHRS, CDR2 YFSETQ, per germline. The entire variable domain, with the rest obtained from reference TRBV5-1 and TRBJ2-1, is as follows: KAGVTQTPRYLIKTRGQQVTLSCSPISGHRSVSWYQQTPGQGLQFLFEYFSETQRNKGNFPGRFSGRQFSNSRSEMNVSTLELGDSALYLCASRGGTSGLYNEQFFGPGTRLTVL.

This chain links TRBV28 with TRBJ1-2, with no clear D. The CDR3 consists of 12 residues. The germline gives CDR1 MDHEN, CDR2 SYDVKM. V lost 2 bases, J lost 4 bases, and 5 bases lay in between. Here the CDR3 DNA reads TGTGCCAGCAGTTTACAACTCTATGGCTACACCTTC. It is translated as CASSLQLYGYTF.

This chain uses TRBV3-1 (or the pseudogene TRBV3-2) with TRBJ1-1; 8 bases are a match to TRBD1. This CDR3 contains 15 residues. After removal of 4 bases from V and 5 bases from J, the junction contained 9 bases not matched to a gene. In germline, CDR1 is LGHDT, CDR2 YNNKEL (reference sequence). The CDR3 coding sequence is TGTGCCAGCAGCCGACCGACAGGGGTTGGGACTGAAGCTTTCTTT. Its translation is CASSRPTGVGTEAFF.

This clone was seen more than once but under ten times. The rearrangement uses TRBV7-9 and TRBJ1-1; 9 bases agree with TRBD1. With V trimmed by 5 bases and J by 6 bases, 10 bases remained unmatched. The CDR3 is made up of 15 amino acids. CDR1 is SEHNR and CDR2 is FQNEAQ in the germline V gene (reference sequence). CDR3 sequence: CASSAGTGWSPEAFF. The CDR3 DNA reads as TGTGCCAGCAGCGCGGGGACAGGGTGGAGTCCTGAAGCTTTCTTT.

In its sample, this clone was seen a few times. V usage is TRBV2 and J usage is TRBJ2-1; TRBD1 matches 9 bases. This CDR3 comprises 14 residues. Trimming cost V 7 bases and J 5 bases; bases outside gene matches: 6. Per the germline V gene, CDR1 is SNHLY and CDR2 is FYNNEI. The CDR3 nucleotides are TGTGCCAGCATACAGGACAGGGGTAACAATGAGCAGTTCTTC. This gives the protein CASIQDRGNNEQFF. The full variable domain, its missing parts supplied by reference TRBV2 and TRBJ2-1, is EPEVTQTPSHQVTQMGQEVILRCVPISNHLYFYWYRQILGQKVEFLVSFYNNEISEKSEIFDDQFSVERPDGSNFTLKIRSTKLEDSAMYFCASIQDRGNNEQFFGPGTRLTVL.

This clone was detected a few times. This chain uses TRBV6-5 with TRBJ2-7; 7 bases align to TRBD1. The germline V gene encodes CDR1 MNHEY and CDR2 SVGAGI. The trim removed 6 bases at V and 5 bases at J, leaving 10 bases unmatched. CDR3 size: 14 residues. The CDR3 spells CASSRQGLFDEQYF. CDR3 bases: TGTGCCAGCAGCCGACAGGGCCTCTTTGACGAGCAGTACTTC.

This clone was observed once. The CDR3 spells CASSFTGGSYEQYF. CDR3 DNA: TGCGCCAGCAGCTTTACGGGGGGGTCCTACGAGCAGTACTTC. The V and J genes are TRBV4-1 and TRBJ2-7; 8 bases agree with TRBD2. V lost 5 bases, J lost 1 base, and 4 bases stayed unmatched. CDR3 size: 14 residues. CDR1 is MGHRA, CDR2 YSYEKL, per germline.

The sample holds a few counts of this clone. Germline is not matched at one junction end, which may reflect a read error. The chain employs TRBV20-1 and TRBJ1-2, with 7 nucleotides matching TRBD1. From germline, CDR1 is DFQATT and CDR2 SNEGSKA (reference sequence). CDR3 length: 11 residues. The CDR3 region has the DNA TGTGGGACAGACTCTAACTATGGCTACACCTTC. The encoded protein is CGTDSNYGYTF.

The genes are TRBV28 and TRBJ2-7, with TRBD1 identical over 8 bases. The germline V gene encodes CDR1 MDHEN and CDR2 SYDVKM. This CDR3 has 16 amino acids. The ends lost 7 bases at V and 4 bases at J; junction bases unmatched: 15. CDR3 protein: CASMGGRGLSLYEQYF. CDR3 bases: TGTGCCAGCATGGGGGGCAGGGGGCTATCTCTGTACGAGCAGTACTTC. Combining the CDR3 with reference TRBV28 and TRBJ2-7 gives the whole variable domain DVKVTQSSRYLVKRTGEKVFLECVQDMDHENMFWYRQDPGLGLRLIYFSYDVKMKEKGDIPEGYSVSREKKERFSLILESASTNQTSMYLCASMGGRGLSLYEQYFGPGTRLTVT.

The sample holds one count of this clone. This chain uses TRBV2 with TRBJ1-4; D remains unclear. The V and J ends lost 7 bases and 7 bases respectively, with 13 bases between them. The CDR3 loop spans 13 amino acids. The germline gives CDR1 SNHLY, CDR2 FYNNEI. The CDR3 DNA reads TGTGCCAGCATCCGGGAAAGGACTGAAAAACTGTTTTTT. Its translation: CASIRERTEKLFF.

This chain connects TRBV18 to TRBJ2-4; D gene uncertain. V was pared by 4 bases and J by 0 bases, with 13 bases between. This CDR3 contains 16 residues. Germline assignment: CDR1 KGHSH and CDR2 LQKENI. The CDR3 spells CASSLTRNLAKNIQYF. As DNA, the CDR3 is TGTGCCAGCTCACTGACGAGGAATCTAGCCAAAAACATTCAGTACTTC.

CDR3 nucleotide sequence: TGCGCCAGCAGCCCCGGACAGGGGGCGAACCGTTACACAGATACGCAGTATTTT. Its protein is CASSPGQGANRYTDTQYF. The chain links TRBV5-1 to TRBJ2-3; 11 nucleotides agree with TRBD1. J was trimmed by 2 bases and V by 4 bases; bases with no gene match: 12. This CDR3 comprises 18 residues. Germline V gene sequence: CDR1 SGHRS, CDR2 YFSETQ.

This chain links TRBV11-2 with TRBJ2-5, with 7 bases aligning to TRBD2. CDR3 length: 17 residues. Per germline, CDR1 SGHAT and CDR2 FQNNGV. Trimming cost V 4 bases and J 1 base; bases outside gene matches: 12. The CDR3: CASSSTGAGPRQETQYF. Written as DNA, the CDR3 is TGTGCCAGCAGCTCGACGGGAGCGGGGCCCCGCCAAGAGACCCAGTACTTC.

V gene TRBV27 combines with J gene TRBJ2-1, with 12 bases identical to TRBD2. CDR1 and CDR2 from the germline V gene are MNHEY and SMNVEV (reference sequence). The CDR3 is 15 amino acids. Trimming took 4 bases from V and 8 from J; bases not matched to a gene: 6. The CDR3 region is CASSSLAGGEHEQFF. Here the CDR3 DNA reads TGTGCCAGCAGTTCACTAGCGGGGGGTGAACATGAGCAGTTCTTC.

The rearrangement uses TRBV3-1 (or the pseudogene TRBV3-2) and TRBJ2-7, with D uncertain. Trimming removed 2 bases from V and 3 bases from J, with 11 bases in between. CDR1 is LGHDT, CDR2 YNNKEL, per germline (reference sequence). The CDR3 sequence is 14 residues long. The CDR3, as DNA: TGTGCCAGCAGCCAAACCTCCAGTGTCTACGAGCAGTACTTC. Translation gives CASSQTSSVYEQYF.

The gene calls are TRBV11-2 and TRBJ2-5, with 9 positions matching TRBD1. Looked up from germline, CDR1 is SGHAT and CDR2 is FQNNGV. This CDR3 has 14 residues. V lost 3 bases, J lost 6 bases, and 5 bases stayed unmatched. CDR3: CASSFAGTGKTQYF. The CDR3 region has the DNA TGTGCCAGCAGCTTTGCGGGGACAGGGAAGACCCAGTACTTC. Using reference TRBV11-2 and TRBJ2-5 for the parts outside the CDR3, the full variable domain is EAGVAQSPRYKIIEKRQSVAFWCNPISGHATLYWYQQILGQGPKLLIQFQNNGVVDDSQLPKDRFSAERLKGVDSTLKIQPAKLEDSAVYLCASSFAGTGKTQYFGPGTRLLVL.

DNA of the CDR3: TGTGCCAGCACTTTACAGGGCGAGGGTGCTTCACCCCTCCACTTT. Protein product: CASTLQGEGASPLHF. This chain connects TRBV5-5 to TRBJ1-6, with a possible D match to TRBD1 (6 bases). This CDR3 is built from 15 residues. Germline values: CDR1 SGHKS, CDR2 YYEKEE (reference sequence). V lost 6 bases and J lost 9, with 19 bases in between.

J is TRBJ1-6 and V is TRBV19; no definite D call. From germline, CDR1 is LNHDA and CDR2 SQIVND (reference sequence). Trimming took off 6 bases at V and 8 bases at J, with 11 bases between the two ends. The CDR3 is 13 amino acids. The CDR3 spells CASRGPGDSPLHF. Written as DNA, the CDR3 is TGTGCCAGTAGAGGTCCCGGAGATTCACCCCTCCACTTT. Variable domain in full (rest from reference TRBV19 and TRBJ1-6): DGGITQSPKYLFRKEGQNVTLSCEQNLNHDAMYWYRQDPGQGLRLIYYSQIVNDFQKGDIAEGYSVSREKKESFPLTVTSAQKNPTAFYLCASRGPGDSPLHFGNGTRLTVT.

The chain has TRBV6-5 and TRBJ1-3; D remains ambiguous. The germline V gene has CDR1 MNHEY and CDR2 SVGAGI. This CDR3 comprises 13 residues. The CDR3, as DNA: TGTGGAGTAGCCCCGGATTCTGGAAACACCATATATTTT. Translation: CGVAPDSGNTIYF.

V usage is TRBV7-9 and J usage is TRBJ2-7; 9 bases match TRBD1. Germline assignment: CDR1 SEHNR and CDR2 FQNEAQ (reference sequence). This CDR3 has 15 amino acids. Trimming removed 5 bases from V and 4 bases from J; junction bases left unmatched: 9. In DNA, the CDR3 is TGTGCCAGCAGCATCTCCGGGACAGGGTCTTACGAGCAGTACTTC. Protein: CASSISGTGSYEQYF.

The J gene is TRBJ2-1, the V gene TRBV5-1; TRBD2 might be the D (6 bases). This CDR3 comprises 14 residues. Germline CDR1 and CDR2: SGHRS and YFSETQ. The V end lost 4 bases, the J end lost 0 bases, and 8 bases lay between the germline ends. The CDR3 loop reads CASSPGSSYNEQFF. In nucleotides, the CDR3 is TGCGCCAGCAGCCCCGGGAGCTCCTACAATGAGCAGTTCTTC.

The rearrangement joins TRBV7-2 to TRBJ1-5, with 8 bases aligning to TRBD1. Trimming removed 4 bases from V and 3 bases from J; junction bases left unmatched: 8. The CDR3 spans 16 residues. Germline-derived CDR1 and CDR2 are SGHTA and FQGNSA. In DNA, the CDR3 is TGTGCCAGCAGCTCCCTCCCAGGGGGCTACAATCAGCCCCAGCATTTT. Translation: CASSSLPGGYNQPQHF. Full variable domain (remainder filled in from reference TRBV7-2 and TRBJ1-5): GAGVSQSPSNKVTEKGKDVELRCDPISGHTALYWYRQSLGQGLEFLIYFQGNSAPDKSGLPSDRFSAERTGGSVSTLTIQRTQQEDSAVYLCASSSLPGGYNQPQHFGDGTRLSIL.

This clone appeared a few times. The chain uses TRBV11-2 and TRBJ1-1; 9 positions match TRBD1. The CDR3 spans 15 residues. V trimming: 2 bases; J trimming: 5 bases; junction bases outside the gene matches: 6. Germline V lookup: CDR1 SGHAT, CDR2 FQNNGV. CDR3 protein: CASSLTDRGGTEAFF. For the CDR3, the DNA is TGTGCCAGCAGCTTAACCGACAGGGGGGGTACTGAAGCTTTCTTT. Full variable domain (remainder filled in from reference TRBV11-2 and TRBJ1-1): EAGVAQSPRYKIIEKRQSVAFWCNPISGHATLYWYQQILGQGPKLLIQFQNNGVVDDSQLPKDRFSAERLKGVDSTLKIQPAKLEDSAVYLCASSLTDRGGTEAFFGQGTRLTVV.

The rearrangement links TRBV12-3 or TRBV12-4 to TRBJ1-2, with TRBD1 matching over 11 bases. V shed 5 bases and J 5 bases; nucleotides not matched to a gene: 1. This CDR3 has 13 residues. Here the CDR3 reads CASSGTGGYGYTF. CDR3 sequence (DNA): TGTGCCAGCAGTGGGACAGGGGGATATGGCTACACCTTC.

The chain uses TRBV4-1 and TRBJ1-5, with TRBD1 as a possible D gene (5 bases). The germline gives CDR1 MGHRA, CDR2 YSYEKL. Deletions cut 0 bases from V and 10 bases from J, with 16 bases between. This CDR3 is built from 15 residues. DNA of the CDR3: TGCGCCAGCAGCCAAGATAACCTTGCGGGGGTACCCCAGCATTTT. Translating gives CASSQDNLAGVPQHF.

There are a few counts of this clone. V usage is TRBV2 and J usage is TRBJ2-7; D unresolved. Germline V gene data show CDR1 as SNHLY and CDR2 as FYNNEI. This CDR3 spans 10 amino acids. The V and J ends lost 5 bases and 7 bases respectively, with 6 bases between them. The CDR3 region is CASSYEEQYF. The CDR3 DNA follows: TGTGCCAGCAGTTACGAGGAGCAGTACTTC.

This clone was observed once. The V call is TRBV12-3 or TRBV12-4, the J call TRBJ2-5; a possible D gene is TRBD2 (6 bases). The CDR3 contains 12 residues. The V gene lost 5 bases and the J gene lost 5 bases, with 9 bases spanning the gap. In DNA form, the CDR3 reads TGTGCCAGCAGTAGGGGAGGCGAGACCCAGTACTTC. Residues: CASSRGGETQYF.

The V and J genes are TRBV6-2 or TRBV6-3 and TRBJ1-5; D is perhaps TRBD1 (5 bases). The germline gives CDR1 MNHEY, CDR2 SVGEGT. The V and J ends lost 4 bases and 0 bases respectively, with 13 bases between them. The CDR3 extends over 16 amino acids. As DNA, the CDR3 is TGTGCCAGCAGTTTCGGATCAGGGTCTAGCAATCAGCCCCAGCATTTT. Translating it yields CASSFGSGSSNQPQHF.